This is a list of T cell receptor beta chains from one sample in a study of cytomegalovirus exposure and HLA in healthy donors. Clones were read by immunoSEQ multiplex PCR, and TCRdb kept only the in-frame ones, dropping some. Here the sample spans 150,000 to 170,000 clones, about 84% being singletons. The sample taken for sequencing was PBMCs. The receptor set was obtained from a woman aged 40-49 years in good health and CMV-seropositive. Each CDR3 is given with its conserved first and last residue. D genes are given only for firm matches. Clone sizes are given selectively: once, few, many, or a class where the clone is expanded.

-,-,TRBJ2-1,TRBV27,TGTGCCAGCAGTCGGTCTGGGGGCGTCGATGAGCAGTTCTTC,CASSRSGGVDEQFF
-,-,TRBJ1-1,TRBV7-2,TGTGCCAGCCTGGGGGGGGGATCGAACACTGAAGCTTTCTTT,CASLGGGSNTEAFF
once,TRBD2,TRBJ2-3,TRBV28,TGTGCCAGCAGTTTTCGGTCGTGGACTAGCGGGTTTGCAGATACGCAGTATTTT,CASSFRSWTSGFADTQYF
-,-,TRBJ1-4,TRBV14,TGTGCCAGCAGCCAAGGGACAGTACATAATGAAAAACTGTTTTTT,CASSQGTVHNEKLFF
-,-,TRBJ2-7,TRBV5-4,TGTGCCAGCAGCACACTACTCACACCCTACGAGCAGTACTTC,CASSTLLTPYEQYF
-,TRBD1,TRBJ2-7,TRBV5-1,TGCGCCAGCAGCTTGATCAGGGGGCAGTACGAGCAGTACTTC,CASSLIRGQYEQYF
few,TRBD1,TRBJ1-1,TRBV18,TGTGCCACCGCCTCCCTACCGACAGGGGGTTACACTGAAGCTTTCTTT,CATASLPTGGYTEAFF
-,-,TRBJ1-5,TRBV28,TGTGCCAGCAGTTTCCGGCCAGGGAGCAATCAGCCCCAGCATTTT,CASSFRPGSNQPQHF
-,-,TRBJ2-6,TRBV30,TGTGCCTGGAGTAGGAGCTCTGGGGCCAACGTCCTGACTTTC,CAWSRSSGANVLTF
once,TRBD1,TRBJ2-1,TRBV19,TGTGCCAGTAGTATTCCTGACAGGGCCAATGAGCAGTTCTTC,CASSIPDRANEQFF
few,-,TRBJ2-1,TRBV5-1,TGCGCCAGCAGCTTGCGCGACAACAATGAGCAGTTCTTC,CASSLRDNNEQFF
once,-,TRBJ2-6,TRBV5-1,TGCGCCAGCAGCCTTACGACGGGGAGCTCTGGGGCCAACGTCCTGACTTTC,CASSLTTGSSGANVLTF
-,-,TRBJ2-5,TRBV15,TGTGCCACCAGCAGCTCTCGGGGGTCAGGGGAGACCCAGTACTTC,CATSSSRGSGETQYF
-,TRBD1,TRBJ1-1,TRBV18,TGTGCCAGCTCACCCCAAGCAAGACAGGGAAACACTGAAGCTTTCTTT,CASSPQARQGNTEAFF
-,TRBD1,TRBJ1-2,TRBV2,TGTGCCAGCACTTTAGGGGCGGGACAGGGGAGCTATGGCTACACCTTC,CASTLGAGQGSYGYTF
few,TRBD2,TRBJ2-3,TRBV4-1,TGCGCCAGCAGCCAAGGACTAGCGGAAACAGATACGCAGTATTTT,CASSQGLAETDTQYF
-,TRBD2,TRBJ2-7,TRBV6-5,TGTGCCAGCAGCCGACTCGGGGGGAGCCCCGAGGAGCAGTACTTC,CASSRLGGSPEEQYF
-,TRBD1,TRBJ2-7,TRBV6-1,TGTGCCAGCAGTGAAATTGGACAGGGGAGTCGCGAGCAGTACTTC,CASSEIGQGSREQYF
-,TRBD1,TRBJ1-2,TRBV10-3,TGTGCCATAGGACAAGAGGACAGGGGGAAGGATGGCTACACCTTC,CAIGQEDRGKDGYTF
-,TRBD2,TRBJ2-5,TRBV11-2,TGTGCCAGCAGCTTGGGGACTAGCGGATCTCAAGAGACCCAGTACTTC,CASSLGTSGSQETQYF
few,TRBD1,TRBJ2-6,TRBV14,TGTGCCAGCAGCACCCGGACAGGAGGCTCTGGGGCCAACGTCCTGACTTTC,CASSTRTGGSGANVLTF
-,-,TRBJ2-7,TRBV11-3,TGTGCCAGCAGAAAGGCCAACAGGACGCCCTACGAGCAGTACTTC,CASRKANRTPYEQYF
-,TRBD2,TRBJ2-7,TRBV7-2,TGTGCCAGCAGCTTAATATTTGGCGGGAGGGCCTACGAGCAGTACTTC,CASSLIFGGRAYEQYF
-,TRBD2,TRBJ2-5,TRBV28,TGTGCCAGCAGTCCACGGCTGTGGACTAGCGGGTGGGAGACCCAGTACTTC,CASSPRLWTSGWETQYF
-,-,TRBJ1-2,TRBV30,TGTGCCTGGAGTAATCTTTCAGGAGGGTATGGCTACACCTTC,CAWSNLSGGYGYTF
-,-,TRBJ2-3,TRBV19,TGTGCCAGTACGGCAGGGAACGTAGATACGCAGTATTTT,CASTAGNVDTQYF